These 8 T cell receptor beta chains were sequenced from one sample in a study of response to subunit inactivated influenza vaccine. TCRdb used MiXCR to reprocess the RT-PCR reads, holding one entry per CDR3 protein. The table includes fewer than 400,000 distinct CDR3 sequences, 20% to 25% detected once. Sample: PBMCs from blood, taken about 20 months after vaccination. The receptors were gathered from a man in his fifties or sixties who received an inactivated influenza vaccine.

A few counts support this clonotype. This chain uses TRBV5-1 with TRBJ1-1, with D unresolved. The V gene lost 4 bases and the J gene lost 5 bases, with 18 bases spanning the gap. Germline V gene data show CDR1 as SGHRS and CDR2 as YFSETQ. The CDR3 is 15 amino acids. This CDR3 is CASSEVGGGVTEAFF. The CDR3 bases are TGCGCCAGCAGCGAGGTTGGCGGTGGGGTAACTGAAGCTTTCTTT.

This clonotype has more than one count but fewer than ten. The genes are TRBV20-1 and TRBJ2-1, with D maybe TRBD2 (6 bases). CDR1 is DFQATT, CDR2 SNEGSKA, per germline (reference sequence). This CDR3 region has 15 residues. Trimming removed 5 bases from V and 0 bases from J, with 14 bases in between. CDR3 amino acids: CSAYSGLVSYNEQFF. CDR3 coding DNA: TGCAGTGCTTATAGCGGCCTGGTCTCCTACAATGAGCAGTTCTTC.

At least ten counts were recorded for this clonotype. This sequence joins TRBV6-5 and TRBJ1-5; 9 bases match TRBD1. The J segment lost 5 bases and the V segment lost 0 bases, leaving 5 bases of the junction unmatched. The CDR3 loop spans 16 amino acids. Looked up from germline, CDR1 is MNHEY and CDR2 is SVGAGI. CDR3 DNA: TGTGCCAGCAGTTACTCGAAAGGGACAGGGTATCAGCCCCAGCATTTT. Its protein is CASSYSKGTGYQPQHF.

For the CDR3, the DNA is TGTGCCAGCAGCTTGCCCCCGGGGGGGCGGTATGACGGGGAGCTGTTTTTT. As protein: CASSLPPGGRYDGELFF. The chain employs TRBV7-9 and TRBJ2-2; the match to TRBD2 covers 8 bases. The ends lost 3 bases at V and 7 bases at J; junction bases unmatched: 13. Looked up from germline, CDR1 is SEHNR and CDR2 is FQNEAQ (reference sequence). This CDR3 region has 17 residues. The complete variable domain, with remaining parts taken from reference TRBV7-9 and TRBJ2-2, reads DTGVSQNPRHKITKRGQNVTFRCDPISEHNRLYWYRQTLGQGPEFLTYFQNEAQLEKSRLLSDRFSAERPKGSFSTLEIQRTEQGDSAMYLCASSLPPGGRYDGELFFGEGSRLTVL.

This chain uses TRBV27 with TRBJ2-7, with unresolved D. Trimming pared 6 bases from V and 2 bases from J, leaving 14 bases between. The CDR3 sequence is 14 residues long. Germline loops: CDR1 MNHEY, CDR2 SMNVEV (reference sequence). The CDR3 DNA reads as TGTGCCAGCAGCCCCCTGGCGGCTGCCTACGAGCAGTACTTC. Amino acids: CASSPLAAAYEQYF.

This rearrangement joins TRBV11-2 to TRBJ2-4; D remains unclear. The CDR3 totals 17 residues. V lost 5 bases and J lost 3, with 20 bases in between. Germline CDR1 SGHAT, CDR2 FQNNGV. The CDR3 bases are TGTGCCAGCAGCCCTGGGGTATCCAGATCGGGCAAAAACATTCAGTACTTC. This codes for CASSPGVSRSGKNIQYF.

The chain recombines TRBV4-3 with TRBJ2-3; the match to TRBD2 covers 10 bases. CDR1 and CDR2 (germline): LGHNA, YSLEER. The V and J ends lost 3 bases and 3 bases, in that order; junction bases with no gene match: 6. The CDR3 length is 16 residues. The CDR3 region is CASSQLLAGITDTQYF. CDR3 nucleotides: TGCGCCAGCAGCCAGCTACTAGCGGGGATTACAGATACGCAGTATTTT.

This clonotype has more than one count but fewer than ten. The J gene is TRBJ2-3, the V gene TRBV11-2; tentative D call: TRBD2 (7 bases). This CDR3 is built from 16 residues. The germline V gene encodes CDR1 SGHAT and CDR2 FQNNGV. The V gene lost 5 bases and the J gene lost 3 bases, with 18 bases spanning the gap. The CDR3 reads CASSRQRRGGTDTQYF. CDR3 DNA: TGTGCCAGCAGCCGTCAACGGAGGGGGGGAACAGATACGCAGTATTTT.